The 4 T cell receptor beta chains below come from one sample, sequenced in a study of response to subunit inactivated influenza vaccine. TCRdb independently ran MiXCR on the RT-PCR reads; one entry per CDR3 protein. The sample yields about 580,000 distinct CDR3 sequences, around 15% seen once. The sequencing used PBMCs from blood, collected roughly 12 days after vaccination. All receptors derive from a man aged 45-65 years who received an inactivated influenza vaccine.

This clonotype was seen a few times. The chain is built from TRBV9 and TRBJ2-5, with D possibly matching TRBD2 (7 bases). The CDR3 consists of 17 residues. Germline V gives CDR1 SGDLS, CDR2 YYNGEE. Trimming shortened V by 0 bases and J by 5 bases, and 20 bases separated the two germline ends. The CDR3 coding sequence is TGTGCCAGCAGCGTAGATGTGGGGGGGCCTTCCGGCGAGACCCAGTACTTC. Protein sequence: CASSVDVGGPSGETQYF.

This clonotype was detected ten times or more. V gene TRBV29-1 combines with J gene TRBJ2-7, with TRBD2 matching 9 bases. The V segment lost 6 bases and the J segment 1 base; nucleotides outside the gene matches: 4. From germline, CDR1 is SQVTM and CDR2 ANQGSEA. The CDR3 spans 13 residues. CDR3: CSVATSGSYEQYF. The CDR3, as DNA: TGCAGCGTCGCGACTAGCGGTTCCTACGAGCAGTACTTC.

This chain connects TRBV28 to TRBJ2-7; 9 nucleotides line up with TRBD1. CDR1 and CDR2 (germline): MDHEN, SYDVKM. V was clipped by 5 bases and J by 5 bases; unmatched bases: 4. The CDR3 has 13 amino acids. As DNA, the CDR3 is TGTGCCAGCAGTCCCCGGGACAGGGACGAGCAGTACTTC. Amino acids: CASSPRDRDEQYF.

This clonotype was picked up a small number of times. The chain couples TRBV20-1 to TRBJ2-3; possibly TRBD2 for D (5 bases). The germline V and J ends were trimmed by 6 bases and 4 bases, with 14 bases remaining between them. The CDR3 extends over 13 amino acids. Germline V lookup: CDR1 DFQATT, CDR2 SNEGSKA (reference sequence). CDR3 protein: CSASGLAADTQYF. The DNA of the CDR3 is TGCAGTGCCTCCGGGCTAGCCGCAGATACGCAGTATTTT.